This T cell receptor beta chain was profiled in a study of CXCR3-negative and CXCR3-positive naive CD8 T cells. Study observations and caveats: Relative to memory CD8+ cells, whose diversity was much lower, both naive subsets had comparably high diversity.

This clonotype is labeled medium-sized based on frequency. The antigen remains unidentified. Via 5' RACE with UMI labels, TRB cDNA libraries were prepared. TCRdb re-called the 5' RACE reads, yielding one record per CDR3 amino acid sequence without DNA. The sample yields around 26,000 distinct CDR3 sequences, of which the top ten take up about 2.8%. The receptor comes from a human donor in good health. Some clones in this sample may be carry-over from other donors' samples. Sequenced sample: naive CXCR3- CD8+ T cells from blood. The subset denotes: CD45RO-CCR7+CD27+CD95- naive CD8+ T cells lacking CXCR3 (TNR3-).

CDR3 protein: CASSPYPVDRVGSYEQYF. This sequence joins TRBV7-2 and TRBJ2-7; TCRdb selects TRBD1, and the lack of DNA leaves this call unchecked. The CDR3 consists of 18 residues. CDR1 is SGHTA and CDR2 is FQGNSA in the germline V gene.